The 5 T cell receptor beta chains given below trace back to one sample, sequenced in a study of Graves' ophthalmopathy and Graves' hyperthyroidism. Amplification targeted the TCR beta CDR3 regions, with RNA transcripts as the source material. A first-round RT-PCR used HTBI primers, followed by a second-round multiplex PCR. TCRdb reanalysed the multiplex PCR reads using MiXCR and keeps one entry per CDR3 protein. This table holds about 620,000 distinct CDR3 sequences, about a fifth found once. The sample comprised peripheral blood. These receptors came from a young woman with stable Graves' hyperthyroidism. Some clones in this sample may be carry-over from other donors' samples.

The sample holds a few counts of this clonotype. The chain combines TRBV4-3 with TRBJ2-2; D is perhaps TRBD1 (6 bases). Trimming stripped 0 bases from V and 6 bases from J, with 20 bases between. CDR1 and CDR2 (germline): LGHNA, YSLEER. The CDR3 is made up of 18 amino acids. This CDR3 is CASSQDRGIPLTSGELFF. As DNA, the CDR3 is TGCGCCAGCAGCCAAGATAGGGGGATCCCTCTGACCTCCGGGGAGCTGTTTTTT.

This clonotype was detected ten times or more. V and J are TRBV28 and TRBJ2-7, with D possibly being TRBD2 (6 bases). Germline values: CDR1 MDHEN, CDR2 SYDVKM. The V end was cut by 10 bases, the J end by 4 bases, with 17 bases between. The CDR3 consists of 13 residues. The CDR3 nucleotides are TGTGCCACCCCAAGGAGGGCGGGTTACGAGCAGTACTTC. Encoded protein: CATPRRAGYEQYF.

This clonotype has ten or more counts. The chain has TRBV20-1 and TRBJ1-2, with TRBD1 matching 9 bases. The CDR3 length is 14 residues. The germline gives CDR1 DFQATT, CDR2 SNEGSKA (reference sequence). V shed 6 bases, J shed 2 bases, and the junction held 7 bases outside the gene matches. This chain's CDR3 is CSAKGQGRNYGYTF. The CDR3 DNA is TGCAGTGCGAAAGGACAGGGGAGAAACTATGGCTACACCTTC.

This clonotype was seen repeatedly, ten times or more. The rearrangement uses TRBV12-3 or TRBV12-4 and TRBJ1-2; the D is unclear. Trimming pared 3 bases from V and 5 bases from J, leaving 7 bases between. The CDR3 is 12 amino acids. In nucleotides, the CDR3 is TGTGCCAGCAGTTTTTCCAGATATGGCTACACCTTC. This gives the protein CASSFSRYGYTF.

This clonotype has a single count. The CDR3 nucleotides read TGTGCCAGCAGAGGGCAGGGACTAGCGGGGGGTAGCTCCTACGAGCAGTACGTC. Translating it yields CASRGQGLAGGSSYEQYV. The chain has TRBV11-2 and TRBJ2-7; 15 positions agree with TRBD2. From germline, CDR1 is SGHAT and CDR2 FQNNGV. Trimming cost V 6 bases and J 0 bases; bases outside gene matches: 9. The CDR3 length is 18 residues.